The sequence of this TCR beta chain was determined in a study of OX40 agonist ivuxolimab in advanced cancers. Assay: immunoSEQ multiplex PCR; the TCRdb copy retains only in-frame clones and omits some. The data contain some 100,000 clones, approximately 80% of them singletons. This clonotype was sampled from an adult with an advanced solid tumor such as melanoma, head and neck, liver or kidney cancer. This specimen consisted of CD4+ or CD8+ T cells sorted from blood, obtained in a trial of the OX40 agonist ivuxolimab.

CDR3 sequence: CATSTAPGVDGYTF. The CDR3 bases are TGTGCCACCAGCACAGCACCGGGTGTCGATGGCTACACCTTC. The chain recombines TRBV15 with TRBJ1-2; D uncertain. The CDR3 is made up of 14 amino acids. Germline V gene lookup returns CDR1 LNHNV and CDR2 YYDKDF (reference sequence). V was trimmed by 4 bases and J by 6 bases, leaving 15 bases between them.